Each of the 21 T cell receptor beta chains below was sequenced from the same sample in a study of graft-versus-host responses after intestinal transplantation. Here immunoSEQ multiplex PCR was the method, and the copy in TCRdb shows in-frame clones only, minus some. The sample shows about 26,000 clones, about 80% of them seen only once. Antigens for these TCRs are unknown. This specimen was unstimulated CD4+ T cells sorted from spleen or lymph node cells, taken before intestinal transplant. These receptors were taken from a human donor who received an intestinal transplant.

The chain employs TRBV9 and TRBJ2-1; either TRBD1 or TRBD2 may fit D (5 bases each). The CDR3 has 15 residues. V lost 3 bases, J lost 0 bases, and 10 bases lay in between. CDR1 and CDR2 from the germline V gene are SGDLS and YYNGEE. In nucleotides, the CDR3 is TGTGCCAGCAGCGGAAAGGGGAGCTCCTACAATGAGCAGTTCTTC. Its protein is CASSGKGSSYNEQFF.

This chain joins TRBV21-1 and TRBJ1-6; TRBD1 is taken as the D call from the table, unchecked against the DNA. TRBV21-1 is labeled a pseudogene. This CDR3 is built from 17 residues. The CDR3 spells CASSVKGSNRENSPLHF. The CDR3 region has the DNA TGTGCCAGCAGCGTGAAAGGATCCAACAGGGAGAATTCACCCCTCCACTTT.

The chain joins TRBV9 to TRBJ2-3; D is unresolved. There are 14 residues in the CDR3. Germline assignment: CDR1 SGDLS and CDR2 YYNGEE. Between the trimmed V and J ends, which lost 1 base and 4 bases, there was a span of 10 bases. The CDR3 protein is CASSVSPPPDTQYF. The CDR3 DNA sequence: TGTGCCAGCAGCGTATCGCCCCCCCCAGATACGCAGTATTTT.

The rearrangement links TRBV7-2 to TRBJ2-1; 14 bases are shared with TRBD2. From germline, CDR1 is SGHTA and CDR2 FQGNSA. The CDR3 totals 16 residues. V shed 1 base, J shed 7 bases, and the junction held 3 bases outside the gene matches. CDR3 region: CASSLVGTSGRNEQFF. In DNA form, the CDR3 reads TGTGCCAGCAGCTTAGTTGGGACTAGCGGGAGAAATGAGCAGTTCTTC.

The chain combines TRBV7-9 with TRBJ2-5; D gene uncertain. CDR1 and CDR2 (germline): SEHNR, FQNEAQ (reference sequence). With 2 bases removed from V and 2 bases from J, the gap between germline ends came to 6 bases. The CDR3 has 13 amino acids. The CDR3 protein is CASSLQIQETQYF. The DNA for the CDR3 is TGTGCCAGCAGCTTACAGATTCAAGAGACCCAGTACTTC.

V gene TRBV18 combines with J gene TRBJ2-4, with TRBD1 matching 10 bases. The germline V gene has CDR1 KGHSH and CDR2 LQKENI. This CDR3 spans 18 amino acids. Trimming cost V 6 bases and J 7 bases; bases outside gene matches: 18. The CDR3 protein is CASSPGTGETRRRNIQYF. CDR3 nucleotides: TGTGCCAGCTCTCCCGGGACAGGGGAAACTCGGCGTCGTAACATTCAGTACTTC.

The chain has TRBV2 and TRBJ1-6; no firm D call. The V gene lost 10 bases and the J gene lost 8 bases, with 15 bases spanning the gap. In germline, CDR1 is SNHLY, CDR2 FYNNEI. CDR3 length equals 13 residues. As DNA, the CDR3 is TGTGCCACCAAGAGAACGGGAGATTCACCCCTCCACTTT. Translation gives CATKRTGDSPLHF.

This rearrangement joins TRBV18 to TRBJ2-6; D is undetermined. Trimming removed 3 bases at V and 1 base at J, with 7 bases between. CDR3 size: 15 residues. CDR1 and CDR2 from the germline V gene are KGHSH and LQKENI. CDR3 sequence reads: CASSPIGSGANVLTF. The CDR3, as DNA: TGTGCCAGCTCACCCATTGGATCTGGGGCCAACGTCCTGACTTTC.

The rearrangement joins TRBV4-1 to TRBJ2-1; 10 bases match TRBD1. CDR3 length equals 17 residues. CDR1 and CDR2 from the germline V gene are MGHRA and YSYEKL. Unmatched junction bases numbered 7, after V lost 1 base and J lost 4 bases. Written as DNA, the CDR3 is TGCGCCAGCAGCCAAGCGGGGACAGGGGCAAATTACAATGAGCAGTTCTTC. Amino acids: CASSQAGTGANYNEQFF.

J is TRBJ2-1 and V is TRBV7-3, with 7 bases aligning to TRBD1. V was pared by 6 bases and J by 7 bases, with 9 bases of the junction left unmatched. The CDR3 has 14 residues. Germline loops: CDR1 SGHTA, CDR2 FQGTGA. CDR3 residues: CASRGTVLRNEQFF. The CDR3 DNA sequence: TGTGCCAGCAGGGGGACAGTCCTAAGGAATGAGCAGTTCTTC.

The CDR3 reads CASSLAYNEQFF. The CDR3 coding sequence is TGTGCCAGCAGTTTAGCCTACAATGAGCAGTTCTTC. The V and J genes are TRBV28 and TRBJ2-1; D gene unclear. Germline CDR1 MDHEN, CDR2 SYDVKM. This CDR3 spans 12 amino acids. V was cut by 2 bases and J by 2 bases, with 1 base left in between.

This chain links TRBV27 with TRBJ2-7; D might be TRBD1 or TRBD2, each matching 6 bases. The CDR3 consists of 16 residues. In germline, CDR1 is MNHEY, CDR2 SMNVEV (reference sequence). Trimming shortened V by 0 bases and J by 0 bases, and 12 bases separated the two germline ends. The CDR3 spells CASSLSLGGISYEQYF. The CDR3 nucleotides read TGTGCCAGCAGTTTATCGTTAGGGGGGATCTCCTACGAGCAGTACTTC.

The chain employs TRBV27 and TRBJ2-2; D ambiguous. CDR3 length: 16 residues. Trimming took off 6 bases at V and 3 bases at J, with 17 bases between the two ends. Germline CDR1 reads MNHEY; CDR2 reads SMNVEV (reference sequence). CDR3 amino acids: CASRSGPEQYTGELFF. DNA of the CDR3: TGTGCCAGCAGATCCGGACCGGAACAGTACACCGGGGAGCTGTTTTTT.

The J gene is TRBJ1-5, the V gene TRBV9; 8 bases line up with TRBD1. CDR1 is SGDLS, CDR2 YYNGEE, per germline. Trimming at V came to 3 bases and at J to 6 bases, leaving 5 bases not matched to a gene. There are 14 residues in the CDR3. CDR3 sequence (DNA): TGTGCCAGCAGCGGCCAGGGGGCGGCTCAGCCCCAGCATTTT. It translates to CASSGQGAAQPQHF.

This clone was observed once. The J gene is TRBJ2-6, the V gene TRBV2, with D uncertain. CDR1 and CDR2 from the germline V gene are SNHLY and FYNNEI. Trimming left V 11 bases short and J 4 bases short, with 15 bases between. This CDR3 region has 14 residues. This CDR3 reads CACGRTPGANVLTF. The CDR3 DNA reads TGTGCCTGCGGACGGACCCCGGGGGCCAACGTCCTGACTTTC. The full variable domain, completed using reference TRBV2 and TRBJ2-6, is EPEVTQTPSHQVTQMGQEVILRCVPISNHLYFYWYRQILGQKVEFLVSFYNNEISEKSEIFDDQFSVERPDGSNFTLKIRSTKLEDSAMYFCACGRTPGANVLTFGAGSRLTVL.

The chain is built from TRBV6-6 and TRBJ2-5; 8 bases are a match to TRBD1. The CDR3 loop spans 15 amino acids. V dropped 2 bases and J dropped 2; count of bases not matched to a gene: 4. CDR1 and CDR2 (germline): MNHNY, SVGAGI (reference sequence). CDR3 protein: CASSYPDRGQETQYF. In DNA, the CDR3 is TGTGCCAGCAGTTACCCCGACAGGGGACAAGAGACCCAGTACTTC.

The rearrangement joins TRBV4-1 to TRBJ2-1; 10 nucleotides align to TRBD2. Germline V gene lookup returns CDR1 MGHRA and CDR2 YSYEKL. This CDR3 spans 17 amino acids. The trim removed 2 bases at V and 7 bases at J, leaving 11 bases unmatched. The DNA of the CDR3 is TGCGCCAGCAGCCAACCCTACCAGCGGGAGGGGATTAATGAGCAGTTCTTC. Encoded protein: CASSQPYQREGINEQFF.

The chain is built from TRBV19 and TRBJ1-2; TRBD1 is a possible D gene (5 bases). This CDR3 contains 13 residues. V dropped 1 base and J dropped 8 bases, with 11 bases sitting between them. Germline CDR1 is LNHDA and CDR2 is SQIVND (reference sequence). Written as DNA, the CDR3 is TGTGCCAGTAGTATAGCAGGGCACGAGGGCTACACCTTC. The encoded protein is CASSIAGHEGYTF.

The table lists this clone with a count of one. The chain carries TRBV10-3 and TRBJ2-3; 8 positions match TRBD2. The germline V gene encodes CDR1 ENHRY and CDR2 SYGVKD. V trimming: 2 bases; J trimming: 1 base; junction bases outside the gene matches: 17. This CDR3 is built from 20 residues. CDR3 sequence (DNA): TGTGCCATCAGTGAGGCGTCCGGGGGGGTCGGAGGTGTTCGCACAGATACGCAGTATTTT. Its translation: CAISEASGGVGGVRTDTQYF.

The rearrangement links TRBV5-5 to TRBJ2-3; 7 bases match TRBD2. Germline V gene sequence: CDR1 SGHKS, CDR2 YYEKEE (reference sequence). The CDR3 consists of 14 residues. With 1 base clipped from V and 6 bases from J, the junction kept 5 bases outside the gene matches. CDR3 residues: CASSLSRERDTQYF. The CDR3 DNA sequence: TGTGCCAGCAGCTTGTCGCGGGAGAGGGATACGCAGTATTTT. Based on the CDR3 plus reference TRBV5-5 and TRBJ2-3, the full variable domain is DAGVTQSPTHLIKTRGQQVTLRCSPISGHKSVSWYQQVLGQGPQFIFQYYEKEERGRGNFPDRFSARQFPNYSSELNVNALLLGDSALYLCASSLSRERDTQYFGPGTRLTVL.

The chain couples TRBV27 to TRBJ1-1; the D gene is possibly TRBD1 (6 bases). There are 12 residues in the CDR3. With 4 bases removed from V and 5 bases from J, the gap between germline ends came to 8 bases. Germline V gives CDR1 MNHEY, CDR2 SMNVEV (reference sequence). The CDR3 DNA sequence: TGTGCCAGCAGTTATAGGGGGACTGAAGCTTTCTTT. This translates into CASSYRGTEAFF.